Only a few counts were recorded for the clone carrying this T cell receptor (beta chain). Its specificity is unknown. All donors participated as healthy donors of bone marrow. This record belongs to a study of cytomegalovirus exposure and HLA in healthy donors. PCR employed 60 Vbeta and 13 Jbeta primers. Generated by immunoSEQ multiplex PCR, the TCRdb table keeps only in-frame clones and is missing some. The table shows under 150,000 clones, with around a tenth occurring only once. General observations from the study: Immune exposure data for these donors was limited to CMV serostatus. Other equally common chains were less clonally expanded than HLA-associated TCR beta chains, a later analysis showed.

Germline lookup yields CDR1 GTSNPN and CDR2 SVGIG (reference sequence). Trimming cost V 3 bases and J 6 bases, with 14 bases left between them. The CDR3 spans 14 residues. This receptor was identified in a man aged 30 to 45 in good health and CMV-seronegative. J is TRBJ1-4 and V is TRBV30; D might be TRBD1 (6 bases). Sequencing input: PBMCs. In nucleotides, the CDR3 is TGTGCCTGGAGAGTTTATAAGGGGGATGAAAAACTGTTTTTT. It yields the protein CAWRVYKGDEKLFF.